This entry concerns a single T cell receptor (beta chain). Its antigen is unidentified. All sequencing subjects had displayed CD8+CD57+ cell expansion on flow cytometry. Severe acquired aplastic anemia was the diagnosis recorded for all patients. Between the trimmed V and J ends, which lost 7 bases and 5 bases, there was a span of 19 bases. The CDR3 has 15 amino acids. Germline CDR1 reads MNHEY; CDR2 reads SVGAGI. This specimen comes from a study of CD8+CD57+ T cells in acquired aplastic anemia. General observations from the study: It was found that under 30 CD8+ CDR3 sequences were shared between patients and controls.

TCR beta VDJ and CDR3 profiling used genomic DNA as template. TCRdb re-called the reads through MiXCR, storing one row per CDR3 protein. The sample holds fewer than 250,000 distinct CDR3 sequences, about 44% seen once. This chain joins TRBV6-5 and TRBJ2-3; D is possibly TRBD2 (8 bases). Sequencing was performed on sorted CD4+, CD8+, or CD8+CD57+ T cells (not recorded which) from PBMCs. This TCR was recovered from a human donor with aplastic anemia. In nucleotides, the CDR3 is TGTGCCAGCAAGGGACAGCGGGAGTTGTTAGATACGCAGTATTTT. It translates to CASKGQRELLDTQYF.